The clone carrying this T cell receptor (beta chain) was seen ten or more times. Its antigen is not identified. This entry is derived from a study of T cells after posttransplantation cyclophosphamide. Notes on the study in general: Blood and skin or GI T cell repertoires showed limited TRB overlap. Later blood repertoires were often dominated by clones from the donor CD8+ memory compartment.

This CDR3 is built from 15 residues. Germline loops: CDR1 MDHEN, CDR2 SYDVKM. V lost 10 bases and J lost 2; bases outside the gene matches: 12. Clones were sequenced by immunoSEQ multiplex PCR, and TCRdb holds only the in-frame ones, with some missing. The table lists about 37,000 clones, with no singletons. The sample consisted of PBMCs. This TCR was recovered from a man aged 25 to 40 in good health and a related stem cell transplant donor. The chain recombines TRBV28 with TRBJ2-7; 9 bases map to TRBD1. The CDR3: CATSQSGTGTYEQYF. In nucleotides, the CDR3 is TGTGCCACGTCCCAATCCGGGACAGGGACCTACGAGCAGTACTTC.